These 21 T cell receptor beta chains share one sample of origin, sequenced in a study of blood T cell repertoires in COVID-19. The data were produced by immunoSEQ multiplex PCR, yet TCRdb's version contains in-frame clones alone and is incomplete. The data show about 210,000 clones, with around four fifths seen just once and 2% to 3% held by the top ten. Material: peripheral blood. All receptors derive from a woman between 40 and 55 years old with active or convalescent COVID-19.

V gene TRBV3-1 (or the pseudogene TRBV3-2) combines with J gene TRBJ2-1; 9 bases are a match to TRBD2. CDR1 LGHDT and CDR2 YNNKEL come from the germline V gene (reference sequence). The CDR3 has 15 amino acids. With 2 bases clipped from V and 7 bases from J, the junction kept 6 bases outside the gene matches. The DNA for the CDR3 is TGTGCCAGCAGCCAATCCGGGACTAGCATTAATGAGCAGTTCTTC. Its translation is CASSQSGTSINEQFF.

The chain joins TRBV5-1 to TRBJ2-1; weak D call: TRBD1 (6 bases). Trimming took off 0 bases at V and 2 bases at J, with 9 bases between the two ends. CDR1 and CDR2 (germline): SGHRS, YFSETQ. This CDR3 is built from 15 residues. The CDR3 DNA sequence: TGCGCCAGCAGCTTGGAGGGGACAACCTACAATGAGCAGTTCTTC. Its protein product is CASSLEGTTYNEQFF.

As regards this clone: The same CDR3 is also encoded by other DNA sequences in this sample. The chain uses TRBV28 and TRBJ1-2; 8 bases fit TRBD1. The CDR3 contains 14 residues. With 2 bases clipped from V and 4 bases from J, the junction kept 3 bases outside the gene matches. Germline V gene lookup returns CDR1 MDHEN and CDR2 SYDVKM. The CDR3 spells CASSLGTGGYGYTF. CDR3 in DNA: TGTGCCAGCAGTTTAGGGACAGGAGGCTATGGCTACACCTTC.

This rearrangement joins TRBV2 to TRBJ2-2; 12 bases are a match to TRBD2. Germline loops: CDR1 SNHLY, CDR2 FYNNEI. Germline trimming cut 3 bases from V and 7 bases from J; bases unmatched to any gene: 6. The CDR3 sequence is 16 residues long. CDR3: CASSEQLAGGGGELFF. CDR3 nucleotide sequence: TGTGCCAGCAGTGAGCAGCTAGCGGGAGGGGGCGGGGAGCTGTTTTTT.

The V and J genes are TRBV28 and TRBJ1-2, with 8 bases identical to TRBD1. This CDR3 is built from 15 residues. V dropped 4 bases and J dropped 6; count of bases not matched to a gene: 10. The germline CDR1 and CDR2 sequences are MDHEN and SYDVKM. CDR3 sequence: CASSSGTGGRDGYTF. The CDR3 region has the DNA TGTGCCAGCAGTTCCGGGACAGGCGGACGAGATGGCTACACCTTC.

J is TRBJ1-5 and V is TRBV6-5; possible D gene TRBD1, 6 bases. CDR1 MNHEY and CDR2 SVGAGI come from the germline V gene. The V end was cut by 7 bases, the J end by 5 bases, with 12 bases between. CDR3 length: 13 residues. CDR3 in amino acids: CASTGGDYQPQHF. CDR3 DNA sequence: TGTGCCAGCACGGGGGGCGATTATCAGCCCCAGCATTTT.

The rearrangement uses TRBV18 and TRBJ2-7, with 7 bases identical to TRBD1. V dropped 3 bases and J dropped 6; count of bases not matched to a gene: 20. From germline, CDR1 is KGHSH and CDR2 LQKENI. This CDR3 region has 18 residues. CDR3 nucleotide sequence: TGTGCCAGCTCACCTGCAAGGGGTTCACAGGGGTCCCATGGCGAGCAGTACTTC. Protein sequence: CASSPARGSQGSHGEQYF.

V is TRBV6-2 or TRBV6-3 and J is TRBJ1-1; D ambiguous. The CDR3 loop spans 14 amino acids. Between the trimmed V and J ends, which lost 0 bases and 0 bases, there was a span of 5 bases. CDR1 and CDR2 from the germline V gene are MNHEY and SVGEGT. The CDR3 sequence is CASSYSGMNTEAFF. Written as DNA, the CDR3 is TGTGCCAGCAGTTACTCGGGCATGAACACTGAAGCTTTCTTT.

The chain links TRBV30 to TRBJ1-1; D remains unclear. Trimming removed 4 bases from V and 5 bases from J, with 17 bases in between. The CDR3 covers 14 residues. CDR1 and CDR2 (germline): GTSNPN, SVGIG (reference sequence). CDR3 bases: TGTGCCTGGATCCCTGACCGGCGGGGAACTGAAGCTTTCTTT. Encoded protein: CAWIPDRRGTEAFF.

This chain joins TRBV2 and TRBJ2-5, with D possibly TRBD2 on 6 matching bases. V was cut by 2 bases and J by 10 bases, with 11 bases left in between. CDR1 and CDR2 (germline): SNHLY, FYNNEI. This CDR3 contains 12 residues. The CDR3 DNA sequence: TGTGCCAGCAGTGAAAAGGAGGGTAACCAGTACTTC. It specifies CASSEKEGNQYF.

This chain uses TRBV7-6 with TRBJ2-3; D might be TRBD2 (5 bases). The CDR3 totals 16 residues. Per germline, CDR1 SGHVS and CDR2 FNYEAQ. V was clipped by 1 base and J by 0 bases, with 11 bases between them. As DNA, the CDR3 is TGTGCCAGCAGCTTAGAAGGACTGTTTAGCACAGATACGCAGTATTTT. It yields the protein CASSLEGLFSTDTQYF.

In this sample, this clone turned up once. The rearrangement joins TRBV9 to TRBJ2-2; TRBD1 might be the D (5 bases). The germline V gene encodes CDR1 SGDLS and CDR2 YYNGEE. There are 16 residues in the CDR3. Trimming pared 0 bases from V and 1 base from J, leaving 10 bases between. In nucleotides, the CDR3 is TGTGCCAGCAGCGTAGGTTCGCAGGGGAACACCGGGGAGCTGTTTTTT. Translated, it gives CASSVGSQGNTGELFF.

The chain links TRBV19 to TRBJ1-3, with 9 bases matching TRBD1. This CDR3 has 14 residues. Germline lookup yields CDR1 LNHDA and CDR2 SQIVND (reference sequence). The junction had 6 bases not matched to a gene; V was cut back by 10 bases and J by 2 bases. CDR3 coding DNA: TGTGCCACCAAACAGGGGGCAGCTGGAAACACCATATATTTT. Translation: CATKQGAAGNTIYF.

J is TRBJ2-7 and V is TRBV2; D is unresolved. The CDR3 spans 12 residues. Germline-derived CDR1 and CDR2 are SNHLY and FYNNEI. Trimming removed 4 bases at V and 7 bases at J, with 11 bases between. CDR3 sequence: CASSVFALEQYF. The CDR3 nucleotides are TGTGCCAGCAGTGTTTTTGCGTTAGAGCAGTACTTC. Filled out from reference TRBV2 and TRBJ2-7, the complete variable domain reads EPEVTQTPSHQVTQMGQEVILRCVPISNHLYFYWYRQILGQKVEFLVSFYNNEISEKSEIFDDQFSVERPDGSNFTLKIRSTKLEDSAMYFCASSVFALEQYFGPGTRLTVT.

Concerning this clone: Within the sample, other DNA sequences also encode this same CDR3. The chain is built from TRBV5-1 and TRBJ1-1; D gene ambiguous. There are 15 residues in the CDR3. Germline values: CDR1 SGHRS, CDR2 YFSETQ. V lost 0 bases and J 0 bases, leaving 9 bases between the germline ends. The CDR3 DNA follows: TGCGCCAGCAGCTTGGAGCCTGGGCTGAACACTGAAGCTTTCTTT. Protein: CASSLEPGLNTEAFF.

In nucleotides, the CDR3 is TGTGCCAGCAGCACCTTAGCCGCCTACAACGCTGAAGCTTTCTTT. Translated, it gives CASSTLAAYNAEAFF. This rearrangement joins TRBV7-8 to TRBJ1-1, with unresolved D. The V end lost 5 bases, the J end lost 6 bases, and 19 bases lay between the germline ends. Germline CDR1 and CDR2: SGHVS and FQNEAQ. This CDR3 spans 15 amino acids.

J is TRBJ1-2 and V is TRBV29-1, with 7 bases that match TRBD1. The J segment lost 2 bases and the V segment lost 5 bases, leaving 5 bases of the junction unmatched. CDR1 SQVTM and CDR2 ANQGSEA come from the germline V gene. The CDR3 spans 13 residues. The CDR3 spells CSVLRQGNYGYTF. DNA for the CDR3: TGCAGCGTTTTGAGACAGGGAAACTATGGCTACACCTTC.

This chain uses TRBV5-1 with TRBJ2-2; D possibly corresponds to TRBD1 (5 bases). Germline V gene sequence: CDR1 SGHRS, CDR2 YFSETQ. Trimming left V 0 bases short and J 3 bases short, with 12 bases between. The CDR3 is made up of 16 amino acids. The CDR3 loop reads CASSLGPGSDTGELFF. In DNA form, the CDR3 reads TGCGCCAGCAGCTTGGGGCCAGGGTCAGACACCGGGGAGCTGTTTTTT. The whole variable domain, filled in from reference TRBV5-1 and TRBJ2-2, reads KAGVTQTPRYLIKTRGQQVTLSCSPISGHRSVSWYQQTPGQGLQFLFEYFSETQRNKGNFPGRFSGRQFSNSRSEMNVSTLELGDSALYLCASSLGPGSDTGELFFGEGSRLTVL.

V is TRBV5-1 and J is TRBJ1-1; 8 nucleotides line up with TRBD1. Germline assignment: CDR1 SGHRS and CDR2 YFSETQ. This CDR3 is built from 14 residues. The V gene end was trimmed by 4 bases and the J gene end by 7 bases; junction bases not matched to a gene: 9. The CDR3 nucleotides are TGCGCCAGCAGCACCTACAGGGGGGGCGGTGAAGCTTTCTTT. This gives the protein CASSTYRGGGEAFF.

The chain uses TRBV30 and TRBJ2-7, with a possible D match to TRBD2 (6 bases). This CDR3 contains 14 residues. V gave up 1 base and J gave up 1 base, with 11 bases separating them. CDR1 and CDR2 from the germline V gene are GTSNPN and SVGIG (reference sequence). CDR3 amino acids: CAWSETGGSYEQYF. CDR3 nucleotide sequence: TGTGCCTGGAGTGAAACAGGAGGGTCCTACGAGCAGTACTTC.

The chain joins TRBV6-1 to TRBJ1-2; D is unclear. Germline CDR1 reads MNHNS; CDR2 reads SASEGT. V was shortened by 1 base and J by 4 bases, with 16 bases between the two germline ends. The CDR3 is made up of 16 amino acids. The CDR3 DNA is TGTGCCAGCAGTGAAGGTGAGGGTCGAATTGCCTATGGCTACACCTTC. Translating gives CASSEGEGRIAYGYTF.